A selection of T cell receptor beta chains follows, all from one sample in a study of molecular identifiers for immune sequencing clone quantification. Using its own MiXCR run on the PCR reads, TCRdb lists one record per CDR3 protein. The sample includes some 650,000 distinct CDR3 sequences, 20% of them seen just once. The source material was naive CD8+ T cells from blood, with Jurkat cell RNA spiked in. The receptors derive from a human donor in good health. Some libraries in this study had Jurkat cell RNA spiked in. The CDR3 runs from the conserved cysteine through the conserved F or W. The D gene is left open where the match is weak. Clone size is shown for a subset of rows, as once, few, many or a class of expanded clone.

J: TRBJ2-7; size: .; V: TRBV15; D: .; CDR3: CATSTDSFYEQYF
J: TRBJ1-4; size: many; V: TRBV5-6; D: TRBD1; CDR3: CASSEGQAEKLFF
J: TRBJ1-3; size: .; V: TRBV12-3/TRBV12-4; D: TRBD1; CDR3: CASSHWTGGNTIYF
J: TRBJ2-1; size: .; V: TRBV20-1; D: TRBD2; CDR3: CSARDLAGGIVNEQFF
J: TRBJ2-5; size: few; V: TRBV18; D: .; CDR3: CASSPKDSRNQETQYF
J: TRBJ2-5; size: many; V: TRBV24-1; D: TRBD2; CDR3: CATSDPTSGGEETQYF
J: TRBJ2-1; size: .; V: TRBV6-2/TRBV6-3; D: .; CDR3: CASRPGTLYNEQFF
J: TRBJ2-7; size: many; V: TRBV30; D: .; CDR3: CAWSPEGTSASYEQYF
J: TRBJ2-1; size: .; V: TRBV10-2; D: .; CDR3: CASSDSGRMGNEQFF
J: TRBJ1-1; size: many; V: TRBV10-3; D: TRBD1; CDR3: CAVSSGQGAFTEAFF
J: TRBJ2-7; size: many; V: TRBV28; D: .; CDR3: CASSFSPTGSSYEQYF
J: TRBJ2-1; size: .; V: TRBV18; D: .; CDR3: CASPSGGGGLNEQFF
J: TRBJ2-3; size: many; V: TRBV7-6; D: .; CDR3: CASSRSQTPGDTQYF
J: TRBJ1-2; size: .; V: TRBV6-6; D: .; CDR3: CASSYLALDKYGYTF
J: TRBJ2-7; size: few; V: TRBV19; D: .; CDR3: CASSIEAAGPYEQYF
J: TRBJ1-5; size: .; V: TRBV12-3/TRBV12-4; D: .; CDR3: CASSLSTYSNQPQHF
J: TRBJ2-7; size: .; V: TRBV12-3/TRBV12-4; D: TRBD1; CDR3: CASSSSGTGRVEQYF
J: TRBJ2-1; size: many; V: TRBV12-3/TRBV12-4; D: .; CDR3: CASSLDSGYNEQFF
J: TRBJ2-7; size: many; V: TRBV4-1; D: TRBD1; CDR3: CASSQQTRSSGGEQYF
J: TRBJ2-3; size: many; V: TRBV7-2; D: TRBD2; CDR3: CASSLTPSGGLGDTQYF
J: TRBJ2-7; size: many; V: TRBV6-5; D: .; CDR3: CASSYSYGAEQYF
J: TRBJ2-7; size: few; V: TRBV3-1; D: .; CDR3: CASSQDTDSYEQYF
J: TRBJ2-5; size: few; V: TRBV4-3; D: .; CDR3: CASGHQRGSGETQYF
J: TRBJ1-1; size: many; V: TRBV29-1; D: .; CDR3: CSVEATEGAFF
J: TRBJ2-1; size: few; V: TRBV19; D: .; CDR3: CASSIVGGYNEQFF
J: TRBJ2-7; size: few; V: TRBV27; D: .; CDR3: CASWTVGTSEQYF
J: TRBJ1-5; size: many; V: TRBV4-3; D: .; CDR3: CASSQDRSTGNQPQHF
J: TRBJ2-7; size: once; V: TRBV29-1; D: .; CDR3: CSVVGPANYEQCF
J: TRBJ2-2; size: .; V: TRBV11-2; D: .; CDR3: CASSFLVGELFF
J: TRBJ2-5; size: .; V: TRBV28; D: TRBD1; CDR3: CAGSFRLGTVQETQYF
J: TRBJ2-2; size: .; V: TRBV9; D: TRBD2; CDR3: CASSPLASGELFF
J: TRBJ1-6; size: many; V: TRBV4-1; D: TRBD1; CDR3: CASSQVDREFHSPLHF
J: TRBJ2-7; size: many; V: TRBV4-1; D: TRBD1; CDR3: CASSQAGQGGSYEQYF
J: TRBJ2-2; size: many; V: TRBV7-7; D: .; CDR3: CASSSSPTGELFF
J: TRBJ1-2; size: many; V: TRBV4-3; D: .; CDR3: CASSQGTANGYTF
J: TRBJ1-2; size: few; V: TRBV2; D: .; CDR3: CANLETQDYYGYAF
J: TRBJ2-5; size: many; V: TRBV7-6; D: TRBD2; CDR3: CASSSTGTTETQYF
J: TRBJ2-7; size: many; V: TRBV4-2; D: .; CDR3: CARGMVAASYEQYF
J: TRBJ1-5; size: many; V: TRBV28; D: .; CDR3: CASSSGQLNQPQHF
J: TRBJ2-7; size: many; V: TRBV7-2; D: TRBD2; CDR3: CASSPIGEGLADDYEQYF
J: TRBJ2-4; size: many; V: TRBV20-1; D: .; CDR3: CSARDLLELAKNIQYF
J: TRBJ2-7; size: many; V: TRBV6-9; D: .; CDR3: CASSYPKHEQYF
J: TRBJ2-1; size: .; V: TRBV5-4; D: TRBD2; CDR3: CASSEGLAGVDEQFF
J: TRBJ1-5; size: many; V: TRBV19; D: .; CDR3: CASSIDAGRGQPQHF
J: TRBJ1-1; size: .; V: TRBV9; D: .; CDR3: CASRVAPGTYSNTEAFF